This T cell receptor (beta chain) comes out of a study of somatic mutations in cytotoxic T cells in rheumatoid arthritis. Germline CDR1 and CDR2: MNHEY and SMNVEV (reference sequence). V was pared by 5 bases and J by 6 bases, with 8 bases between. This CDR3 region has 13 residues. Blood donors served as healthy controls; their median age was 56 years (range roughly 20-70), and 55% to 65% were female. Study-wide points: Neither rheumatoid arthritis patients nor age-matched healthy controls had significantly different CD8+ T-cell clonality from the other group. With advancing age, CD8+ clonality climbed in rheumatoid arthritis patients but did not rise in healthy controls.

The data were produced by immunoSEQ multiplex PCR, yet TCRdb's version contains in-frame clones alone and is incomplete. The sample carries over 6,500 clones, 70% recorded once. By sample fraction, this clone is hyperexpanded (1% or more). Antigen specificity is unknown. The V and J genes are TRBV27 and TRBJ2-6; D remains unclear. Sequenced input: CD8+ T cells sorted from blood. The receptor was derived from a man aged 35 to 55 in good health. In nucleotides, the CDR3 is TGTGCCAGCAGTCCCGCCCTGGCCAACGTCCTGACTTTC. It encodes CASSPALANVLTF. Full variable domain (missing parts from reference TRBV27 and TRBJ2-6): EAQVTQNPRYLITVTGKKLTVTCSQNMNHEYMSWYRQDPGLGLRQIYYSMNVEVTDKGDVPEGYKVSRKEKRNFPLILESPSPNQTSLYFCASSPALANVLTFGAGSRLTVL.